This T cell receptor beta chain was identified during a study of shared clonotypes between healthy human individuals. Turning to the study itself: Each donor's CD8 memory used one plate, CD8 naive two, each CD4 subset three. Study-wide results and limits: Sampling covered nothing but blood. Tissue TCR repertoires likely differ from those found in blood.

About this clone itself: Antigen unknown.

The CDR3 contains 17 residues. V lost 1 base to trimming and J lost 4 bases, with 18 bases between them. The germline gives CDR1 SGHDN, CDR2 FVKESK. Naive CD8 cells, CD45RO-negative and positively selected for CCR7, excluded terminally differentiated effector memory CD45RA+ cells. All donors were Caucasian adults living in Nashville, Tennessee. Sequencing was at deep level. The protocol was immunoSEQ multiplex PCR, while the TCRdb copy is restricted to in-frame clones and leaves out a portion. The sample shows about 2.1 million clones, more than 85% of them seen only once. The specimen sequenced was naive CD8+ T cells from PBMCs. The chain recombines TRBV14 with TRBJ2-3, with D uncertain. This TCR was sampled from a man younger than 30 in good health. Some clones in this sample may be carry-over from other donors' samples. The CDR3 DNA is TGTGCCAGCAGCCAAGGCACTGGCCTAGTTGGCCCAGATACGCAGTATTTT. Encoded protein: CASSQGTGLVGPDTQYF.